This T cell receptor beta chain emerged from a study of sequential checkpoint blockade in melanoma. Turning to the study itself: Maintenance nivolumab came after either treatment sequence.

The sample's treatment: randomized to nivolumab then ipilimumab (arm A) or the reverse (arm B). Sorted cells were live CD3+CD8+, lacking CD19 and CD56, from PBMCs. Repertoires were generated with immunoSEQ multiplex PCR, while TCRdb's copy carries only in-frame clones and drops some. The sample has approximately 23,000 clones; approximately 79% are singletons. The clonotype was recovered from a human donor with melanoma. The source material was CD8+ T cells sorted from blood (inferred from file names), sampled from a patient given nivolumab and ipilimumab in sequence.

The CDR3 nucleotides read TGTGCCAGCAGTTTAGGAGGAGGGGCCAACGTCCTGACTTTC. This gives the protein CASSLGGGANVLTF. The chain uses TRBV27 and TRBJ2-6, with D maybe TRBD2 (5 bases). The germline CDR1 and CDR2 sequences are MNHEY and SMNVEV (reference sequence). CDR3 length: 14 amino acids. The V end lost 2 bases, the J end lost 4 bases, and 6 bases lay between the germline ends.